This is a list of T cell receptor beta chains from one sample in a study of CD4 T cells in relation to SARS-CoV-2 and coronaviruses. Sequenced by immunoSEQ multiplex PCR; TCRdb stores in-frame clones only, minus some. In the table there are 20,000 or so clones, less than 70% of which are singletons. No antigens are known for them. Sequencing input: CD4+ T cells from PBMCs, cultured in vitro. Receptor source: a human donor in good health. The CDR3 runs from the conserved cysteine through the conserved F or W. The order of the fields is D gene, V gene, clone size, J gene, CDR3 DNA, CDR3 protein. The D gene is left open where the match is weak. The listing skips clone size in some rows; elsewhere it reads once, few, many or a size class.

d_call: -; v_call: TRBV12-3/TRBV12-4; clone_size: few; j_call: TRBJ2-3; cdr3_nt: TGTGCCAGCAGTTTACCAGGAGCAGATACGCAGTATTTT; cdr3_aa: CASSLPGADTQYF
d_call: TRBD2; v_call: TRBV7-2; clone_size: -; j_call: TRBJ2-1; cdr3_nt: TGTGCCAGCAGCCCCTCGACTAGCAGAAATAGAGAGCAGTTCTTC; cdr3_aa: CASSPSTSRNREQFF
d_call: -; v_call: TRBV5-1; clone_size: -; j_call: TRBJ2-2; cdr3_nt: TGCGCCAGCAGCGTTCAAAGTAGTTATGGGGAGCTGTTTTTT; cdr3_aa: CASSVQSSYGELFF
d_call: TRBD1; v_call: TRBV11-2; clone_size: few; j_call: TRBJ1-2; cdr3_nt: TGTGCCAGCAGCTTAGGACTTCGCAGGGGGCAAGGCTACACCTTC; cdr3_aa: CASSLGLRRGQGYTF
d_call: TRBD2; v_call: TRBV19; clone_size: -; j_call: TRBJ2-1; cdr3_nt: TGTGCCAGTAGTATAGGCGGGAGGGCCTCCTACAATGAGCAGTTCTTC; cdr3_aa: CASSIGGRASYNEQFF
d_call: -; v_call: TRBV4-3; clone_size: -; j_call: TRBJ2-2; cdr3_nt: TGCGCCAGCAGCCAAGCCACCGGACACCCGAACACCGGGGAGCTGTTTTTT; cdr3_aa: CASSQATGHPNTGELFF
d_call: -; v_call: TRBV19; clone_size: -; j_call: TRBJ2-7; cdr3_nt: TGTGCCACCGCGGGACAGAACTACGAGCAGTACTTC; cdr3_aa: CATAGQNYEQYF
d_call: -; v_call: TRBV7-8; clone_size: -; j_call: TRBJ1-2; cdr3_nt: TGTGCCAGCAGCTTACGACAGTACTATGGCTACACCTTC; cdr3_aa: CASSLRQYYGYTF
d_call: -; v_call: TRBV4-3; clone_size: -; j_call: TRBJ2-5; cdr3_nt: TGCGCCAGCAGCCTAAGACCTCAAGAGACCCAGTACTTC; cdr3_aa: CASSLRPQETQYF
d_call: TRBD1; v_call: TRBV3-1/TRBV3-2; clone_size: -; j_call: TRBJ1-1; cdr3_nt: TGTGCCAGCAGAGACAGGGGCGACACTGAAGCTTTCTTT; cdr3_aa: CASRDRGDTEAFF
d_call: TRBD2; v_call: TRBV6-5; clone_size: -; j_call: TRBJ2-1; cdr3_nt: TGTGCCAGCAGCCGCGGGGTAGCGGGAAGGGGGCAGTTCTTC; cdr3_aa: CASSRGVAGRGQFF
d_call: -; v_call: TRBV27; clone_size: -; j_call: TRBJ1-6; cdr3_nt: TGTGCCAGCAAGGGGGGGAATTCACCCCTCCACTTT; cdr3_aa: CASKGGNSPLHF
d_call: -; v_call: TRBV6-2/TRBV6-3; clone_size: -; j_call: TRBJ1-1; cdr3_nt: TGTGCCAGCAGTCTTGAGTACACTGAAGCTTTCTTT; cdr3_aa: CASSLEYTEAFF
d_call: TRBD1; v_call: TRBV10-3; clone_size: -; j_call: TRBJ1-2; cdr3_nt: TGTGCCATCAGTCTCCAGGGACAGGGGGCATATGGCTACACCTTC; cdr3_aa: CAISLQGQGAYGYTF
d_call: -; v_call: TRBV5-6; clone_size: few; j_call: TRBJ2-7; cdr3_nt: TGTGCCAGCAGCTTGTTTGTTCCGGCCATACTGCCCTCCTACGAGCAGTACTTC; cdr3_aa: CASSLFVPAILPSYEQYF
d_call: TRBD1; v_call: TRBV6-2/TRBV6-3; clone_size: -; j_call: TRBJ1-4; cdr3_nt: TGTGCCAGCAGTTACACCCACGGACAGGAGAATAATGAAAAACTGTTTTTT; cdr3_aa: CASSYTHGQENNEKLFF
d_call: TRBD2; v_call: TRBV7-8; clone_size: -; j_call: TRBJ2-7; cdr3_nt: TGTGCCAGCAGCGTGGGGTTTGCGGGAGGGATCGAGCAGTACTTC; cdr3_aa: CASSVGFAGGIEQYF
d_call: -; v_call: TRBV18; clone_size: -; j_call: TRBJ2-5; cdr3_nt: TGTGCCAGCTCACCACCGCAGGAGACCCAGTACTTC; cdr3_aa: CASSPPQETQYF
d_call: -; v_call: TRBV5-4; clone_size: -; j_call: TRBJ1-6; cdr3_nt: TGTGCCAGCAGCTTGGCTGGGGGCTCGACCTATAATTCACCCCTCCACTTT; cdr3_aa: CASSLAGGSTYNSPLHF
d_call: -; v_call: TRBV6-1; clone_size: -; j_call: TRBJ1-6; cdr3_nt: TGTGCCAGCAGTGAAGGGCCCGACGGTAATTCACCCCTCCACTTT; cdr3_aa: CASSEGPDGNSPLHF
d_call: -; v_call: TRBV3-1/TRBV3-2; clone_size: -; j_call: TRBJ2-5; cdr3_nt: TGTGCCAGCAGCCAGACCGGTAACGGGCTGGAGACCCAGTACTTC; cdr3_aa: CASSQTGNGLETQYF
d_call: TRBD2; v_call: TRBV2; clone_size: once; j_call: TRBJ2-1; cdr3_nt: TGTGCCAGCAGACTAGCGGGCTACAATGAGCAGTTCTTC; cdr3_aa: CASRLAGYNEQFF
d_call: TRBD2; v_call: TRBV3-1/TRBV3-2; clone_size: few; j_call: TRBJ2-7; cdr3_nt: TGTGCCAGCAGCCCTGTAGGGGCTAGCGGGACCTACGAGCAGTACTTC; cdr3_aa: CASSPVGASGTYEQYF
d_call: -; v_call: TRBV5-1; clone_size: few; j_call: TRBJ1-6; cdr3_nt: TGCGCCAGCAGCCCGGGACAAAATTCACCCCTCCACTTT; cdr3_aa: CASSPGQNSPLHF
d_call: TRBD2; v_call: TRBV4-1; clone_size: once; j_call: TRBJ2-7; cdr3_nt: TGCGCCAGCCGAGATAGCGGGGGGGCTCGGGACGAGCAGTACTTC; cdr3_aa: CASRDSGGARDEQYF